This note documents a single T cell receptor (beta chain) sequence. The antigen is not known. The sample comes from a study of cytomegalovirus exposure and HLA in healthy donors. PCR was performed using 60 Vbeta and 13 Jbeta primers. In the original analysis: Later reanalysis found around 74 million unique TCR beta chains, some 10 million of them shared. TCRdb keeps only in-frame clones here, not all; method: immunoSEQ multiplex PCR. Clonal size and the V and J genes are those of that table, whereas D and trimming came from the DNA. Of 90,000 to 150,000 clones in the sample, approximately 72% were seen once. The study, taken as a whole, reports: CMV serostatus alone was available as immune exposure information.

The clonotype originates from a woman aged 40 to 50 in good health and CMV-seropositive. Input material: PBMCs.

In DNA form, the CDR3 reads TGTGCCAGCAGCTCAGACAGTTTAGGTGAAGCTTTCTTT. Protein: CASSSDSLGEAFF. The chain is built from TRBV5-4 and TRBJ1-1; tentative D call: TRBD1 (5 bases). Germline CDR1 SGHNT, CDR2 YYREEE (reference sequence). V was shortened by 3 bases and J by 7 bases, with 13 bases between the two germline ends. The CDR3 runs to 13 residues.